This T cell receptor (beta chain) emerged from a study of shared clonotypes between healthy human individuals. Study-level results: Generation probabilities were higher for clonotypes shared across all four sorted-subset donors than for unshared ones.

Concerning this clone itself: Its antigen remains unidentified.

Unmatched junction bases numbered 5, after V lost 5 bases and J lost 3 bases. CDR1 is MNHEY, CDR2 SVGAGI, per germline. The length of the CDR3 is 14 residues. Researchers divided each subset's genomic DNA evenly across several immunoSEQ plates. Data came from immunoSEQ multiplex PCR; TCRdb stores just in-frame clones and leaves some out. This table holds 2 million to 2.5 million clones, approximately 94% found once. The sequence derives from a man aged 18 to 30 in good health. Sequencing was performed on naive CD4+ T cells sorted from blood. Subset defined: CD45RA+ positively selected. The rearrangement joins TRBV6-5 to TRBJ1-1; TRBD1 matches 8 bases. The CDR3 loop reads CASSRDRSDTEAFF. The DNA of the CDR3 is TGTGCCAGCAGTCGGGACAGGTCGGACACTGAAGCTTTCTTT.